The 32 T cell receptor beta chains below were found in one sample sequenced in a study of shared clonotypes between healthy human individuals. The naive CD8 subset, CD45RO-negative cells positively selected for CCR7, excluded terminally differentiated effector memory CD45RA+ cells. The data were produced by immunoSEQ multiplex PCR, yet TCRdb's version contains in-frame clones alone and is incomplete. The sample lists around 1.9 million clones, 85% to 95% occurring once. Sample: naive CD8+ T cells from PBMCs. All receptors come from a man between 18 and 35 years old in good health. Some clones in this sample may be carry-over from other donors' samples.

The gene calls are TRBV9 and TRBJ2-1; 7 nucleotides match TRBD2. CDR1 and CDR2 from the germline V gene are SGDLS and YYNGEE. The CDR3 runs to 12 residues. The V segment lost 5 bases and the J segment 9 bases; nucleotides outside the gene matches: 5. The CDR3 DNA sequence: TGTGCCAGCAGTGGTAGCGGGCGTGAGCAGTTCTTC. This translates into CASSGSGREQFF.

V is TRBV2 and J is TRBJ1-1; maybe TRBD1 (5 bases). The CDR3 length is 11 residues. Germline lookup yields CDR1 SNHLY and CDR2 FYNNEI. The V gene lost 8 bases and the J gene lost 6 bases, with 10 bases spanning the gap. DNA of the CDR3: TGTGCCAGCTCCAGGGATGCTGAAGCTTTCTTT. This translates into CASSRDAEAFF. The whole variable domain, remainder taken from reference TRBV2 and TRBJ1-1, is EPEVTQTPSHQVTQMGQEVILRCVPISNHLYFYWYRQILGQKVEFLVSFYNNEISEKSEIFDDQFSVERPDGSNFTLKIRSTKLEDSAMYFCASSRDAEAFFGQGTRLTVV.

Concerning this clone itself: The sample holds other DNA sequences that translate to the same CDR3. V is TRBV7-9 and J is TRBJ2-1; D not resolved. The CDR3 has 12 residues. V dropped 1 base and J dropped 7 bases, with 5 bases sitting between them. Germline CDR1 reads SEHNR; CDR2 reads FQNEAQ (reference sequence). CDR3 coding DNA: TGTGCCAGCAGCTTAGGAAAAAATGAGCAGTTCTTC. Protein: CASSLGKNEQFF.

The V and J genes are TRBV7-8 and TRBJ2-1; D unresolved. Looked up from germline, CDR1 is SGHVS and CDR2 is FQNEAQ. V lost 5 bases and J 2 bases, leaving 13 bases between the germline ends. This CDR3 has 15 residues. The CDR3 nucleotides are TGTGCCAGCAGCCTCGGAACCAAGACCTACAATGAGCAGTTCTTC. It specifies CASSLGTKTYNEQFF. Together with reference TRBV7-8 and TRBJ2-1, the CDR3 gives the full variable domain: GAGVSQSPRYKVAKRGQDVALRCDPISGHVSLFWYQQALGQGPEFLTYFQNEAQLDKSGLPSDRFFAERPEGSVSTLKIQRTQQEDSAVYLCASSLGTKTYNEQFFGPGTRLTVL.

The chain has TRBV9 and TRBJ1-4, with 7 bases identical to TRBD1. In germline, CDR1 is SGDLS, CDR2 YYNGEE. CDR3 length equals 15 residues. J was trimmed by 0 bases and V by 4 bases; bases with no gene match: 3. The CDR3 sequence is CASSKTGATNEKLFF. The CDR3 DNA follows: TGTGCCAGCAGCAAAACAGGGGCAACTAATGAAAAACTGTTTTTT.

The CDR3 DNA reads TGTGCCAGCAGTTTAGGGGGGACGACCGGGGAGCTGTTTTTT. As protein: CASSLGGTTGELFF. This chain links TRBV27 with TRBJ2-2; possible D gene TRBD2, 6 bases. Germline V gene lookup returns CDR1 MNHEY and CDR2 SMNVEV (reference sequence). CDR3 length: 14 amino acids. Trimming pared 2 bases from V and 5 bases from J, leaving 9 bases between.

The chain combines TRBV6-9 with TRBJ2-5; no clear D gene. Trimming took 4 bases from V and 5 from J, leaving 17 bases between them. The CDR3 consists of 15 residues. CDR1 MNHGY and CDR2 SVAAGI come from the germline V gene. The CDR3 spells CASSSPDAPRETQYF. In DNA, the CDR3 is TGTGCCAGCAGTTCTCCGGACGCGCCGAGGGAGACCCAGTACTTC.

The chain combines TRBV5-1 with TRBJ2-7; possibly TRBD1 for D (5 bases). This CDR3 spans 13 amino acids. V was trimmed by 0 bases and J by 5 bases, leaving 9 bases between them. The germline V gene encodes CDR1 SGHRS and CDR2 YFSETQ. The CDR3 sequence: CASSLAGSHEQYF. In DNA form, the CDR3 reads TGCGCCAGCAGCTTGGCAGGGTCCCACGAGCAGTACTTC.

This clone has a single count. This rearrangement joins TRBV29-1 to TRBJ2-1, with 9 bases matching TRBD2. The V gene's germline CDR1 is SQVTM and CDR2 ANQGSEA. Losses at the gene ends were 4 bases for V and 7 bases for J; bases not matched to a gene: 8. The CDR3 is 14 residues long. The CDR3 protein is CSVVLAGPMNEQFF. As DNA, the CDR3 is TGCAGCGTTGTACTAGCGGGCCCCATGAATGAGCAGTTCTTC.

The V and J genes are TRBV4-3 and TRBJ2-1; possible D gene TRBD2, 6 bases. V dropped 0 bases and J dropped 7 bases, with 13 bases sitting between them. The length of the CDR3 is 15 residues. Germline V gene lookup returns CDR1 LGHNA and CDR2 YSLEER. In DNA, the CDR3 is TGCGCCAGCAGCCAAGACGGCGGGAAACGGAATGAGCAGTTCTTC. Translated, it gives CASSQDGGKRNEQFF.

This clone has just one count. The same CDR3 also results from other DNA sequences found in this sample. V and J are TRBV28 and TRBJ2-7, with 9 bases lining up with TRBD2. The CDR3 covers 14 residues. The V gene's germline CDR1 is MDHEN and CDR2 SYDVKM. V trimming: 3 bases; J trimming: 4 bases; junction bases outside the gene matches: 4. The CDR3: CASSFGREGYEQYF. As DNA, the CDR3 is TGTGCCAGCAGTTTTGGGCGGGAGGGGTACGAGCAGTACTTC.

V gene TRBV7-3 combines with J gene TRBJ2-7, with D unclear. V was shortened by 5 bases and J by 0 bases, with 8 bases between the two germline ends. Germline CDR1 and CDR2: SGHTA and FQGTGA. CDR3 size: 13 residues. The CDR3: CASSHDISYEQYF. The CDR3 bases are TGTGCCAGCAGCCATGACATCTCCTACGAGCAGTACTTC.

The genes are TRBV9 and TRBJ2-2, with 11 positions matching TRBD2. The germline V gene has CDR1 SGDLS and CDR2 YYNGEE. This CDR3 spans 18 amino acids. With 4 bases clipped from V and 0 bases from J, the junction kept 8 bases outside the gene matches. The CDR3 reads CASSMPTSGTANTGELFF. The CDR3 DNA follows: TGTGCCAGCAGCATGCCGACTAGCGGGACTGCGAACACCGGGGAGCTGTTTTTT.

V and J are TRBV29-1 and TRBJ2-7, with D perhaps matching TRBD1 (5 bases). Germline loops: CDR1 SQVTM, CDR2 ANQGSEA. The CDR3 is 12 amino acids. Trimming cost V 5 bases and J 2 bases, with 10 bases left between them. Here the CDR3 reads CSVITGPYEQYF. CDR3 sequence (DNA): TGCAGCGTTATTACAGGCCCCTACGAGCAGTACTTC.

For this clone: Other nucleotide sequences in the sample specify the same CDR3. The rearrangement links TRBV4-3 to TRBJ2-3; D may be TRBD2 (5 bases). With 4 bases removed from V and 2 bases from J, the gap between germline ends came to 13 bases. The germline CDR1 and CDR2 sequences are LGHNA and YSLEER. The CDR3 spans 15 residues. This CDR3 reads CASSRVLRDTDTQYF. CDR3 in DNA: TGCGCCAGCAGCCGCGTTCTGAGGGACACAGATACGCAGTATTTT.

This rearrangement joins TRBV7-2 to TRBJ2-1, with TRBD2 as a possible D gene (6 bases). The CDR3 is 18 amino acids. V was cut by 8 bases and J by 0 bases, with 23 bases left in between. From germline, CDR1 is SGHTA and CDR2 FQGNSA. CDR3 residues: CASLRLVGAISSYNEQFF. In nucleotides, the CDR3 is TGTGCCAGCCTTCGACTAGTAGGCGCAATAAGCTCCTACAATGAGCAGTTCTTC.

V and J are TRBV2 and TRBJ1-2; D remains unclear. Germline CDR1 SNHLY, CDR2 FYNNEI. The length of the CDR3 is 10 residues. Trimming pared 2 bases from V and 6 bases from J, leaving 1 base between. CDR3 DNA: TGTGCCAGCAGTGAACATGGCTACACCTTC. It yields the protein CASSEHGYTF.

This clone was detected many times. V gene TRBV7-2 combines with J gene TRBJ2-7; D is possibly TRBD1 or TRBD2 (5 bases each). Germline V CDR1 and CDR2: SGHTA, FQGNSA. Trimming removed 2 bases at V and 2 bases at J, with 10 bases between. This CDR3 is built from 14 residues. CDR3 DNA: TGTGCCAGCAGCTTACCTGGGGGAACCTACGAGCAGTACTTC. Encoded protein: CASSLPGGTYEQYF.

The chain is built from TRBV5-5 and TRBJ1-1; weak D call: TRBD1 (5 bases). Germline V gene lookup returns CDR1 SGHKS and CDR2 YYEKEE (reference sequence). With 1 base removed from V and 6 bases from J, the gap between germline ends came to 10 bases. The CDR3 covers 13 residues. Here the CDR3 DNA reads TGTGCCAGCAGCTTGTGGTGGGACGCTGAAGCTTTCTTT. Its protein product is CASSLWWDAEAFF. The whole variable domain, remainder taken from reference TRBV5-5 and TRBJ1-1, is DAGVTQSPTHLIKTRGQQVTLRCSPISGHKSVSWYQQVLGQGPQFIFQYYEKEERGRGNFPDRFSARQFPNYSSELNVNALLLGDSALYLCASSLWWDAEAFFGQGTRLTVV.

The chain has TRBV9 and TRBJ1-4; D is possibly TRBD1 (6 bases). In germline, CDR1 is SGDLS, CDR2 YYNGEE. Trimming took 4 bases from V and 7 from J, leaving 14 bases between them. The CDR3 runs 14 residues. CDR3 protein: CASSSRQGSEKLFF. CDR3 nucleotides: TGTGCCAGCAGCTCGAGGCAGGGGAGTGAAAAACTGTTTTTT.

The rearrangement uses TRBV7-6 and TRBJ1-5; the D gene is possibly TRBD1 (5 bases). Between the trimmed V and J ends, which lost 1 base and 3 bases, there was a span of 10 bases. CDR1 is SGHVS, CDR2 FNYEAQ, per germline. The CDR3 loop spans 15 amino acids. The CDR3 coding sequence is TGTGCCAGCAGCTTAGGTTCAGGGATCAATCAGCCCCAGCATTTT. This gives the protein CASSLGSGINQPQHF.

This chain links TRBV5-1 with TRBJ2-7; 13 bases fit TRBD2. This CDR3 contains 21 residues. V was pared by 0 bases and J by 2 bases, with 17 bases of the junction left unmatched. CDR1 is SGHRS, CDR2 YFSETQ, per germline. The CDR3 sequence: CASSLAMEFGTSGTNPYEQYF. The CDR3 DNA is TGCGCCAGCAGCTTGGCCATGGAATTCGGGACTAGCGGGACCAATCCCTACGAGCAGTACTTC.

This sequence joins TRBV7-9 and TRBJ2-7, with 9 bases lining up with TRBD2. There are 12 residues in the CDR3. The germline CDR1 and CDR2 sequences are SEHNR and FQNEAQ (reference sequence). V gave up 8 bases and J gave up 4 bases; unmatched junction bases: 3. The CDR3 DNA reads as TGTGCCAGCTCTAGCGGGATGTACGAGCAGTACTTC. Protein product: CASSSGMYEQYF.

CDR3 sequence reads: CASSLLVGQGPDNEQFF. The CDR3 region has the DNA TGTGCCAGCAGTTTACTTGTGGGACAGGGTCCTGACAATGAGCAGTTCTTC. The chain has TRBV27 and TRBJ2-1; TRBD1 matches 9 bases. Trimming took 2 bases from V and 5 from J; bases not matched to a gene: 10. This CDR3 is 17 amino acids long. Germline V lookup: CDR1 MNHEY, CDR2 SMNVEV (reference sequence).

This chain joins TRBV13 and TRBJ1-2; no clear D gene. The V end lost 0 bases, the J end lost 0 bases, and 11 bases lay between the germline ends. The V gene's germline CDR1 is PRHDT and CDR2 FYEKMQ (reference sequence). This CDR3 is 16 amino acids long. DNA for the CDR3: TGTGCCAGCAGCTTAGGCTTTAGGGAAGCTAACTATGGCTACACCTTC. It translates to CASSLGFREANYGYTF.

V and J are TRBV9 and TRBJ2-1, with D possibly being TRBD2 (7 bases). The CDR3 is made up of 17 amino acids. V was shortened by 4 bases and J by 1 base, with 18 bases between the two germline ends. Germline CDR1 SGDLS, CDR2 YYNGEE. This CDR3 is CASSLHRGGGSYNEQFF. The CDR3 bases are TGTGCCAGCAGCCTCCACCGAGGGGGGGGATCCTACAATGAGCAGTTCTTC.

The chain uses TRBV7-2 and TRBJ2-5; D is ambiguous. The V gene's germline CDR1 is SGHTA and CDR2 FQGNSA. V was pared by 5 bases and J by 5 bases, with 15 bases between. The CDR3 totals 14 residues. This chain's CDR3 is CASSPNRLRETQYF. CDR3 nucleotides: TGTGCCAGCAGCCCAAATCGACTGAGGGAGACCCAGTACTTC. Full variable domain (outside the CDR3, taken from reference TRBV7-2 and TRBJ2-5): GAGVSQSPSNKVTEKGKDVELRCDPISGHTALYWYRQSLGQGLEFLIYFQGNSAPDKSGLPSDRFSAERTGGSVSTLTIQRTQQEDSAVYLCASSPNRLRETQYFGPGTRLLVL.

A single count supports this clone. CDR3 loop: CASSVSASSYEQYF. CDR3 nucleotides: TGTGCCAGCAGCGTTAGCGCTAGCTCCTACGAGCAGTACTTC. This chain uses TRBV11-2 with TRBJ2-7; the D gene is possibly TRBD2 (5 bases). V lost 5 bases to trimming and J lost 0 bases, with 11 bases between them. CDR3 size: 14 residues. The germline gives CDR1 SGHAT, CDR2 FQNNGV.

V is TRBV19 and J is TRBJ2-3; D gene unclear. V was trimmed by 5 bases and J by 3 bases, leaving 9 bases between them. Germline V gene data show CDR1 as LNHDA and CDR2 as SQIVND (reference sequence). This CDR3 comprises 13 residues. This chain's CDR3 is CASSLTPTDTQYF. DNA of the CDR3: TGTGCCAGTAGTCTGACTCCGACAGATACGCAGTATTTT.

The rearrangement uses TRBV28 and TRBJ1-1; D uncertain. Trimming stripped 4 bases from V and 3 bases from J, with 6 bases between. This CDR3 is built from 12 residues. Germline values: CDR1 MDHEN, CDR2 SYDVKM. CDR3 nucleotides: TGTGCCAGCAGTTCGTGGGACACTGAAGCTTTCTTT. Encoded protein: CASSSWDTEAFF.

This clone turned up a few times. The chain employs TRBV6-6 and TRBJ2-6; no clear D. This CDR3 is 12 amino acids long. Trimming removed 3 bases at V and 11 bases at J, with 8 bases between. Germline V gene lookup returns CDR1 MNHNY and CDR2 SVGAGI (reference sequence). In DNA, the CDR3 is TGTGCCAGCAGTTATGGATTGGACGTCCTGACTTTC. It codes for CASSYGLDVLTF.

The CDR3 sequence is CASSLPRGIQETQYF. The CDR3 DNA is TGTGCCAGCAGTTTGCCCAGGGGCATCCAAGAGACCCAGTACTTC. The chain couples TRBV28 to TRBJ2-5, with D possibly being TRBD1 (6 bases). This CDR3 has 15 amino acids. V was cut by 3 bases and J by 1 base, with 12 bases left in between. The germline gives CDR1 MDHEN, CDR2 SYDVKM.